Sequencing of this TCR beta chain was carried out in a study of somatic mutations in cytotoxic T cells in rheumatoid arthritis. Authors' data handling: Large patient CD8+ clones, those above 1%, rarely matched published virus-specific TCRB sequences. The assay was immunoSEQ multiplex PCR, and TCRdb's table has in-frame clones only and misses some. The DNA gave D and trimming, while V, J and clone size come from that table. The profile shows tens of thousands of clones, approximately 86% of them singletons. The count of this clone is one. Antigen unknown. Study observations and caveats: Patients with rheumatoid arthritis did not differ significantly from age-matched healthy controls in CD8+ T-cell clonality. Unknown were the antigen targets of the expanded CD8+ clones. More than 20% of CD8+ cells belonged to the largest clone in 8 of 65 patients.

The clonotype was recovered from an adult with rheumatoid arthritis. Sequenced: CD8+ T cells sorted from blood.

The CDR3 loop reads CASSRGPEQYF. The DNA of the CDR3 is TGTGCCAGCAGCCGGGGGCCCGAGCAGTACTTC. The V and J genes are TRBV7-9 and TRBJ2-7, with D possibly called TRBD1 or TRBD2 (6 bases each). This CDR3 region has 11 residues. V was shortened by 5 bases and J by 6 bases, with 8 bases between the two germline ends. Germline CDR1 is SEHNR and CDR2 is FQNEAQ (reference sequence).